The next 28 T cell receptor beta chains were all read from a single sample in a study of blood T cell repertoires in COVID-19. Measured with immunoSEQ multiplex PCR; TCRdb has only the in-frame clones, and not every one. The table shows about 370,000 clones, with 75% to 90% occurring only once. What was sequenced was PBMCs or T cells enriched from blood (not recorded which). The receptors were gathered from a young man who had recovered from COVID-19.

The chain has TRBV28 and TRBJ2-1; 10 nucleotides align to TRBD2. In germline, CDR1 is MDHEN, CDR2 SYDVKM. J gave up 3 bases and V 11 bases, and 4 bases lay outside the gene matches. This CDR3 has 13 residues. CDR3: CAGRTSGYNEQFF. For the CDR3, the DNA is TGTGCCGGGAGGACTAGCGGCTACAATGAGCAGTTCTTC.

The rearrangement links TRBV5-1 to TRBJ1-2; 9 nucleotides match TRBD1. After removal of 0 bases from V and 6 bases from J, the junction contained 6 bases not matched to a gene. The CDR3 is 15 amino acids. In germline, CDR1 is SGHRS, CDR2 YFSETQ. The CDR3 loop reads CASSLDVQGADGYTF. CDR3 coding DNA: TGCGCCAGCAGCTTGGATGTACAGGGGGCGGATGGCTACACCTTC.

The chain combines TRBV5-1 with TRBJ1-3, with D maybe TRBD1 (5 bases). Trimming shortened V by 0 bases and J by 2 bases, and 9 bases separated the two germline ends. The CDR3 length is 15 residues. The germline V gene has CDR1 SGHRS and CDR2 YFSETQ. The CDR3 coding sequence is TGCGCCAGCAGCTTGGAGGGAGGGGCTGGAAACACCATATATTTT. Protein product: CASSLEGGAGNTIYF.

In its sample, this clone was seen a few times. The V and J genes are TRBV7-2 and TRBJ1-4; TRBD1 aligns across 7 bases. With 5 bases clipped from V and 4 bases from J, the junction kept 4 bases outside the gene matches. The CDR3 spans 14 residues. Germline V gives CDR1 SGHTA, CDR2 FQGNSA. The CDR3 reads CASSPRGVNEKLFF. DNA for the CDR3: TGTGCCAGCAGCCCCAGGGGGGTTAATGAAAAACTGTTTTTT. The full variable domain, its missing parts supplied by reference TRBV7-2 and TRBJ1-4, is GAGVSQSPSNKVTEKGKDVELRCDPISGHTALYWYRQSLGQGLEFLIYFQGNSAPDKSGLPSDRFSAERTGGSVSTLTIQRTQQEDSAVYLCASSPRGVNEKLFFGSGTQLSVL.

The gene calls are TRBV12-3 or TRBV12-4 and TRBJ1-2, with 9 bases aligning to TRBD1. Trimming took 4 bases from V and 8 from J; bases not matched to a gene: 5. This CDR3 is 13 amino acids long. This CDR3 is CASSSGQGGGYTF. The DNA for the CDR3 is TGTGCCAGCAGTTCGGGACAGGGAGGAGGCTACACCTTC.

The V call is TRBV5-1, the J call TRBJ2-3, with 9 bases aligning to TRBD1. The CDR3 runs 14 residues. Germline V gene lookup returns CDR1 SGHRS and CDR2 YFSETQ. V gave up 4 bases and J gave up 5 bases; unmatched junction bases: 5. CDR3 in DNA: TGCGCCAGCAGCCCAGGACAGGGGAGAGATACGCAGTATTTT. Encoded protein: CASSPGQGRDTQYF.

The J gene is TRBJ2-7, the V gene TRBV19; D is perhaps TRBD1 (6 bases). The CDR3 covers 14 residues. Germline V gene sequence: CDR1 LNHDA, CDR2 SQIVND (reference sequence). Trimming stripped 3 bases from V and 4 bases from J, with 13 bases between. CDR3 DNA sequence: TGTGCCAGTAGTATGGTTCAGGGGCGGTACGAGCAGTACTTC. It codes for CASSMVQGRYEQYF.

The V and J genes are TRBV18 and TRBJ2-2; 10 bases are a match to TRBD2. Germline-derived CDR1 and CDR2 are KGHSH and LQKENI. The trim removed 3 bases at V and 6 bases at J, leaving 10 bases unmatched. This CDR3 has 17 residues. CDR3 loop: CASSPSMASGSAGELFF. DNA of the CDR3: TGTGCCAGCTCACCCTCGATGGCTAGCGGGAGCGCCGGGGAGCTGTTTTTT. Drawing the rest from reference TRBV18 and TRBJ2-2, the complete variable domain is NAGVMQNPRHLVRRRGQEARLRCSPMKGHSHVYWYRQLPEEGLKFMVYLQKENIIDESGMPKERFSAEFPKEGPSILRIQQVVRGDSAAYFCASSPSMASGSAGELFFGEGSRLTVL.

The chain carries TRBV5-1 and TRBJ2-1, with D possibly TRBD1 on 6 matching bases. From germline, CDR1 is SGHRS and CDR2 YFSETQ. CDR3 size: 14 residues. V was shortened by 3 bases and J by 10 bases, with 17 bases between the two germline ends. CDR3 DNA: TGCGCCAGCAGCTCGGACAGAGCTCTAGGGGAGCAGTTCTTC. As protein: CASSSDRALGEQFF. Complete variable domain (other parts from reference TRBV5-1 and TRBJ2-1): KAGVTQTPRYLIKTRGQQVTLSCSPISGHRSVSWYQQTPGQGLQFLFEYFSETQRNKGNFPGRFSGRQFSNSRSEMNVSTLELGDSALYLCASSSDRALGEQFFGPGTRLTVL.

The rearrangement uses TRBV28 and TRBJ1-2, with D possibly TRBD1 on 6 matching bases. Trimming left V 5 bases short and J 4 bases short, with 14 bases between. This CDR3 has 14 amino acids. Germline values: CDR1 MDHEN, CDR2 SYDVKM. The CDR3 nucleotides are TGTGCCAGCAGTCGATTGGAACAGGGCTATGGCTACACCTTC. Its protein is CASSRLEQGYGYTF.

This chain connects TRBV2 to TRBJ2-7; TRBD2 might be the D (6 bases). The CDR3 contains 12 residues. Germline V gives CDR1 SNHLY, CDR2 FYNNEI. Written as DNA, the CDR3 is TGTGCTGGGGGGACGGAAGCTTACGAGCAGTACTTC. Amino acid sequence: CAGGTEAYEQYF.

This chain connects TRBV28 to TRBJ2-1; D not certain. Trimming shortened V by 6 bases and J by 4 bases, and 13 bases separated the two germline ends. CDR3 size: 14 residues. CDR1 and CDR2 from the germline V gene are MDHEN and SYDVKM. Here the CDR3 reads CASRLRGVYNEQFF. CDR3 nucleotide sequence: TGTGCCAGCAGATTAAGAGGAGTATACAATGAGCAGTTCTTC.

CDR3 protein: CASSLGGRGYTF. The DNA of the CDR3 is TGTGCCAGCAGTTTAGGGGGCCGTGGCTACACCTTC. The chain uses TRBV28 and TRBJ1-2; TRBD1 is a possible D gene (6 bases). The germline gives CDR1 MDHEN, CDR2 SYDVKM. This CDR3 is built from 12 residues. V lost 2 bases and J 7 bases, leaving 8 bases between the germline ends.

The chain uses TRBV7-9 and TRBJ1-2; D not resolved. The CDR3 consists of 14 residues. V shed 2 bases and J shed 0 bases, with 7 bases lying between them. Germline CDR1 and CDR2: SEHNR and FQNEAQ (reference sequence). The CDR3 DNA is TGTGCCAGCAGCTTAAACGGTGCTAACTATGGCTACACCTTC. This codes for CASSLNGANYGYTF.

The J gene is TRBJ2-7, the V gene TRBV12-3 or TRBV12-4; D possibly corresponds to TRBD2 (5 bases). The CDR3 sequence is 11 residues long. Trimming stripped 6 bases from V and 7 bases from J, with 10 bases between. The CDR3 DNA reads TGTGCCAGCAGCCGGCGGGCGGAGCAGTACTTC. Translation: CASSRRAEQYF.

The chain combines TRBV28 with TRBJ1-6, with 7 bases identical to TRBD1. The trim removed 6 bases at V and 5 bases at J, leaving 10 bases unmatched. The CDR3 runs to 16 residues. Germline loops: CDR1 MDHEN, CDR2 SYDVKM. This CDR3 reads CASRSITGVNNSPLHF. The CDR3 DNA reads TGTGCCAGCAGATCTATCACAGGGGTGAATAATTCACCCCTCCACTTT. Looking up the rest from reference TRBV28 and TRBJ1-6 gives the full variable domain: DVKVTQSSRYLVKRTGEKVFLECVQDMDHENMFWYRQDPGLGLRLIYFSYDVKMKEKGDIPEGYSVSREKKERFSLILESASTNQTSMYLCASRSITGVNNSPLHFGNGTRLTVT.

J is TRBJ1-1 and V is TRBV19; 10 positions agree with TRBD1. Germline loops: CDR1 LNHDA, CDR2 SQIVND (reference sequence). V was pared by 5 bases and J by 5 bases, with 14 bases of the junction left unmatched. This CDR3 is built from 17 residues. This chain's CDR3 is CASSLDGDRGIRTEAFF. CDR3 DNA: TGTGCCAGTAGTCTCGACGGGGACAGGGGAATTAGGACTGAAGCTTTCTTT. The full variable domain, its missing parts supplied by reference TRBV19 and TRBJ1-1, is DGGITQSPKYLFRKEGQNVTLSCEQNLNHDAMYWYRQDPGQGLRLIYYSQIVNDFQKGDIAEGYSVSREKKESFPLTVTSAQKNPTAFYLCASSLDGDRGIRTEAFFGQGTRLTVV.

The J gene is TRBJ1-3, the V gene TRBV7-9; weak D call: TRBD1 (5 bases). V was pared by 5 bases and J by 4 bases, with 12 bases between. Per germline, CDR1 SEHNR and CDR2 FQNEAQ (reference sequence). CDR3 length: 14 amino acids. The CDR3 sequence: CASSRDRDGNTIYF. CDR3 nucleotide sequence: TGTGCCAGCAGCCGTGACAGAGACGGAAACACCATATATTTT.

This CDR3 reads CASSVGQDNTGELFF. The CDR3 coding sequence is TGTGCCAGCAGCGTAGGACAGGATAACACCGGGGAGCTGTTTTTT. The chain combines TRBV9 with TRBJ2-2; D is perhaps TRBD1 (6 bases). V was cut by 0 bases and J by 2 bases, with 8 bases left in between. The length of the CDR3 is 15 residues. Germline V CDR1 and CDR2: SGDLS, YYNGEE.

The rearrangement uses TRBV5-1 and TRBJ2-7, with 10 bases fitting TRBD1. Germline loops: CDR1 SGHRS, CDR2 YFSETQ. The CDR3 is made up of 16 amino acids. J gave up 0 bases and V 0 bases, and 3 bases lay outside the gene matches. For the CDR3, the DNA is TGCGCCAGCAGCTTGGGGTGGACAGGGGGCTCCTACGAGCAGTACTTC. It is translated as CASSLGWTGGSYEQYF.

V usage is TRBV19 and J usage is TRBJ1-2; tentatively, D is TRBD1 (6 bases). Deletions cut 3 bases from V and 1 base from J, with 9 bases between. Germline V gives CDR1 LNHDA, CDR2 SQIVND (reference sequence). CDR3 size: 14 residues. The CDR3 reads CASSINRVNYGYTF. The DNA of the CDR3 is TGTGCCAGTAGTATTAACAGGGTTAACTATGGCTACACCTTC.

V and J are TRBV28 and TRBJ2-1; a weak D match, TRBD2 (7 bases). CDR1 is MDHEN and CDR2 is SYDVKM in the germline V gene. With 7 bases removed from V and 3 bases from J, the gap between germline ends came to 13 bases. The CDR3 is 14 amino acids. DNA of the CDR3: TGTGCCAGCACCGAGGGGGGGGGCTACAATGAGCAGTTCTTC. Encoded protein: CASTEGGGYNEQFF.

V gene TRBV27 combines with J gene TRBJ2-7; 10 bases match TRBD1. J was trimmed by 5 bases and V by 1 base; bases with no gene match: 14. Germline assignment: CDR1 MNHEY and CDR2 SMNVEV (reference sequence). This CDR3 comprises 18 residues. CDR3 in amino acids: CASSLLGQGLGSYDEQYF. For the CDR3, the DNA is TGTGCCAGCAGTTTATTGGGACAGGGGCTCGGTTCCTATGACGAGCAGTACTTC.

This sequence joins TRBV28 and TRBJ1-6, with D perhaps matching TRBD1 (6 bases). The germline V gene has CDR1 MDHEN and CDR2 SYDVKM. With 3 bases removed from V and 15 bases from J, the gap between germline ends came to 12 bases. The CDR3 is made up of 12 amino acids. The CDR3 nucleotides read TGTGCCAGCAGTTTGACAGGCGGTCGCCTCCACTTT. Translated, it gives CASSLTGGRLHF.

This chain joins TRBV2 and TRBJ2-7; TRBD1 matches at 8 bases. The CDR3 extends over 14 amino acids. V was pared by 6 bases and J by 6 bases, with 10 bases of the junction left unmatched. CDR1 and CDR2 (germline): SNHLY, FYNNEI. DNA for the CDR3: TGTGCCAGCAGAAAAACTGACAGGGGAGGCGAGCAGTACTTC. The encoded protein is CASRKTDRGGEQYF.

The chain couples TRBV18 to TRBJ1-2; possible D gene TRBD1, 6 bases. The CDR3 has 12 residues. Germline V gives CDR1 KGHSH, CDR2 LQKENI. Between the trimmed V and J ends, which lost 5 bases and 8 bases, there was a span of 12 bases. CDR3 in amino acids: CASSSGGGGYTF. The DNA of the CDR3 is TGTGCCAGCTCATCTGGGGGGGGCGGCTACACCTTC. Complete variable domain (other parts from reference TRBV18 and TRBJ1-2): NAGVMQNPRHLVRRRGQEARLRCSPMKGHSHVYWYRQLPEEGLKFMVYLQKENIIDESGMPKERFSAEFPKEGPSILRIQQVVRGDSAAYFCASSSGGGGYTFGSGTRLTVV.

The rearrangement links TRBV7-3 to TRBJ2-6; D gene unclear. The ends were cut back, 4 bases at V and 2 bases at J, with 15 bases in the middle. CDR1 SGHTA and CDR2 FQGTGA come from the germline V gene. The length of the CDR3 is 17 residues. CDR3 region: CASSSPRSAAGANVLTF. Here the CDR3 DNA reads TGTGCCAGCAGCTCCCCGAGGTCAGCTGCTGGGGCCAACGTCCTGACTTTC.

CDR3 residues: CASSLGADSIGNQPQHF. The CDR3 DNA is TGTGCCAGCAGCTTAGGGGCAGACAGCATTGGCAATCAGCCCCAGCATTTT. The chain is built from TRBV7-9 and TRBJ1-5, with a possible D match to TRBD1 (5 bases). CDR1 and CDR2 (germline): SEHNR, FQNEAQ (reference sequence). Deletions cut 1 base from V and 2 bases from J, with 15 bases between. This CDR3 has 17 amino acids.